This T cell receptor beta chain was sequenced during a study of control samples from healthy donors and cancer patients. Here immunoSEQ multiplex PCR was the method, and the copy in TCRdb shows in-frame clones only, minus some. Of some 120,000 clones in the sample, around nine tenths were seen once. CDR1 is SQVTM and CDR2 is ANQGSEA in the germline V gene. The CDR3 sequence is 15 residues long. J gave up 4 bases and V 4 bases, and 9 bases lay outside the gene matches. A single count supports this clone. The specimen was blood. The V and J genes are TRBV29-1 and TRBJ1-2; 10 nucleotides agree with TRBD1. The sequence came from a middle-aged man in good health. For the CDR3, the DNA is TGCAGCGTTGGGGGACAGGGGAGACCCGGCTATGGCTACACCTTC. Its translation: CSVGGQGRPGYGYTF.